This is a list of T cell receptor beta chains from one sample in a study of T cell changes during pregnancy in multiple sclerosis. Some clones are missing from TCRdb's copy, which holds only in-frame ones; the method was immunoSEQ multiplex PCR. Of some 77,000 clones listed, 85% to 95% were seen once; the top ten hold around 0.2%. The sample consisted of CD4+ T cells from peripheral blood mononuclear cells, taken before pregnancy. The receptors originated from a female donor with multiple sclerosis, enrolled in a pregnancy study. Each CDR3 is given with its conserved first and last residue. The D gene is left open where the match is weak. Clone size, where shown, is once, few, many, or a class for clones that have expanded.

>NA|NA|TRBJ2-7|TRBV18
TGTGCCAGCTCACCAATCGTCAGGGGAGATTCCGAGCAGTACTTC
CASSPIVRGDSEQYF
>NA|NA|TRBJ2-7|TRBV7-6
TGTGCCAGCAGCTTATTTCCGGGGGAGTCCTACGAGCAGTACTTC
CASSLFPGESYEQYF
>NA|once|TRBJ2-7|TRBV7-2
TGTGCCAGCAGCTTAGCCCCTCCCCACGAGCAGTACTTC
CASSLAPPHEQYF
>TRBD2|NA|TRBJ2-1|TRBV15
TGTGCCACCAGCGTCTGGCAGAAGAGGAGGACTAGCGGCAATGAGCAGTTCTTC
CATSVWQKRRTSGNEQFF
>NA|NA|TRBJ1-2|TRBV7-3
TGTGCCAGCAGCCGGGACGGGAGAGGGTCTAACTATGGCTACACCTTC
CASSRDGRGSNYGYTF
>NA|NA|TRBJ2-7|TRBV15
TGTGCCACCAGCGCCGCGGCGGTCCAACTGCCGGGGGAGCAGTACTTC
CATSAAAVQLPGEQYF
>NA|NA|TRBJ2-1|TRBV9
TGTGCCAGTGGGAAGGGGCAGTACAATGAGCAGTTCTTC
CASGKGQYNEQFF
>TRBD1|NA|TRBJ2-5|TRBV7-9
TGTGCCAGCAGCCAATTACGGGACAGGGTTGGCGAGACCCAGTACTTC
CASSQLRDRVGETQYF
>TRBD1|few|TRBJ1-1|TRBV4-1
TGCGCCAGCAGCCTACAGGGGGACACTGAAGCTTTCTTT
CASSLQGDTEAFF
>TRBD1|NA|TRBJ2-7|TRBV5-1
TGCGCCAGCAGCTTGTGGGGGACAGGGTTAACCTCTCGGAACTACGAGCAGTACTTC
CASSLWGTGLTSRNYEQYF
>NA|NA|TRBJ1-4|TRBV29-1
TGCAGCGTGGGGGGAAGCGAGGCAGGTGAAAAACTGTTTTTT
CSVGGSEAGEKLFF
>TRBD2|few|TRBJ2-1|TRBV10-3
TGTGCCATCAGTAGCTCCAGCGGGAGTAATGAGCAGTTCTTC
CAISSSSGSNEQFF
>TRBD2|once|TRBJ2-2|TRBV10-2
TGCGCCAGCAGATCTAGCGGGGGAACCGGGGAGCTGTTTTTT
CASRSSGGTGELFF
>NA|NA|TRBJ2-3|TRBV9
TGTGCCAGCAGCGTAGACGCGGGGCTTAGCACAGATACGCAGTATTTT
CASSVDAGLSTDTQYF
>NA|NA|TRBJ1-3|TRBV7-2
TGTGCCAGCAGCTTAGATTCAGCGCCTGGAAACACCATATATTTT
CASSLDSAPGNTIYF
>NA|once|TRBJ1-6|TRBV4-2
TGTGCCAGCAGCCAAGTGATGGCCAGGGGCGTCGATTCACCCCTCCACTTT
CASSQVMARGVDSPLHF
>TRBD2|NA|TRBJ2-7|TRBV7-8
TGTGCCAGCAGCTGGGGCGGGAGCTCCTACGAGCAGTACTTC
CASSWGGSSYEQYF
>TRBD1|NA|TRBJ2-7|TRBV28
TGTGCCAGCAGTCCTCGGGGCAGGGGGTCCTACGAGCAGTACTTC
CASSPRGRGSYEQYF
>TRBD2|NA|TRBJ2-1|TRBV4-1
TGCGCCAGCAGCCAAGCGGTATACGGTAGACTAGCGGGGTTAAATGAGCAGTTCTTC
CASSQAVYGRLAGLNEQFF
>TRBD1|NA|TRBJ1-2|TRBV18
TGTGCCAGCTCACCGAGGGACAGGGAGGGAGGCTACACCTTC
CASSPRDREGGYTF
>TRBD1|NA|TRBJ1-4|TRBV5-1
TGCGCCAGCAGAGTTGACAGGGAAGGGGAAAAACTGTTTTTT
CASRVDREGEKLFF
>TRBD1|NA|TRBJ2-7|TRBV5-1
TGCGCCAGCAGCTCTACCGGGACAGGGGGCTACGAGCAGTACTTC
CASSSTGTGGYEQYF
>NA|NA|TRBJ2-3|TRBV19
TGTGCCAGTAGTGGGTCGGGGGGCAAGGGGACGCAGTATTTT
CASSGSGGKGTQYF
>NA|NA|TRBJ1-6|TRBV9
TGTGCCAGCAGCGCCCGGACACTCGATAATTCACCCCTCCACTTT
CASSARTLDNSPLHF
>TRBD1|NA|TRBJ1-2|TRBV7-2
TGTGCCAGCAGTCCCCGGACAGGCCGAAACTATGGCTACACCTTC
CASSPRTGRNYGYTF
>NA|NA|TRBJ1-1|TRBV5-4
TGTGCCAGCAGTACACAGGGTCCGGTAACTGAAGCTTTCTTT
CASSTQGPVTEAFF
>TRBD2|NA|TRBJ2-1|TRBV14
TGTGCCAGCAGCCAAGCCGGGGGGGCTTGCTTCTTC
CASSQAGGACFF
>TRBD1|once|TRBJ2-3|TRBV6-5
TGTGCCAGCAGCCCCAGGGGACAGTTCACAGATACGCAGTATTTT
CASSPRGQFTDTQYF
>NA|NA|TRBJ2-5|TRBV11-3
TGTGCCAGCAGCCCGGGGTCAGGGGAAGGGGAGACCCAGTACTTC
CASSPGSGEGETQYF
>TRBD2|NA|TRBJ2-1|TRBV30
TGTGCCTGGACTCAGCGGGGGGATTACAATGAGCAGTTCTTC
CAWTQRGDYNEQFF
>TRBD1|NA|TRBJ1-1|TRBV18
TGTGCCAGCTCCGCGACAGGGGAGAACACTGAAGCTTTCTTT
CASSATGENTEAFF
>NA|NA|TRBJ2-2|TRBV6-5
TGTGCCAGCAGTTACACCAGGGGAACCGGGGAGCTGTTTTTT
CASSYTRGTGELFF
>TRBD1|NA|TRBJ2-7|TRBV10-3
TGTGCCATCAGTCCAGGGACAGCTACCTACGAGCAGTACTTC
CAISPGTATYEQYF
>NA|NA|TRBJ1-4|TRBV5-6
TGTGCCAGCAGCCAGACAGGTTTGGGGGAAAAACTGTTTTTT
CASSQTGLGEKLFF
>NA|once|TRBJ2-3|TRBV6-6
TGTGCCAGCAGTTACGACGGGTCTAGCACAGATACGCAGTATTTT
CASSYDGSSTDTQYF
>TRBD2|NA|TRBJ2-2|TRBV28
TGTGCCAGCATGCCCCCGACTAGCGGGAGTTCCGGGGAGCTGTTTTTT
CASMPPTSGSSGELFF
>TRBD2|NA|TRBJ2-1|TRBV27
TGTGCCAGCAGTGGCAGGACTAGCGGGAGGGCCGCCTACAATGAGCAGTTCTTC
CASSGRTSGRAAYNEQFF
>TRBD1|NA|TRBJ1-1|TRBV9
TGTGCCAGCAGTCCTACACAGGGGGCTTGGACTGAAGCTTTCTTT
CASSPTQGAWTEAFF
>NA|NA|TRBJ1-1|TRBV7-3
TGTGCCAGCAGCTTAAGAGGGGGGGACACTGAAGCTTTCTTT
CASSLRGGDTEAFF
>TRBD1|NA|TRBJ2-5|TRBV9
TGTGCCAGCAGCGTAGGGGGACAGGGGGCGCGGGAGACCCAGTACTTC
CASSVGGQGARETQYF
>TRBD1|NA|TRBJ1-2|TRBV5-6
TGTGCCAGCAGCTTTAATCAGGGGGCCACCATGGGCTACACCTTC
CASSFNQGATMGYTF